These 8 T cell receptor beta chains were sequenced from one sample in a study of blood T cell repertoires in COVID-19. Sequencing used immunoSEQ multiplex PCR; TCRdb keeps in-frame clones, though not all of them. Of 220,000 or so clones in the sample, roughly 84% are singletons; the top ten hold 6.8%. The specimen sequenced was PBMCs or T cells enriched from blood (not recorded which). Receptors were obtained from a woman aged 35 to 49 who had recovered from COVID-19.

The V and J genes are TRBV7-2 and TRBJ2-1; TRBD2 is a possible D gene (6 bases). V lost 5 bases and J lost 1, with 15 bases in between. This CDR3 has 16 residues. Looked up from germline, CDR1 is SGHTA and CDR2 is FQGNSA. The CDR3 DNA reads TGTGCCAGCAGCCACGGCCGGGGACTTTCCTACAATGAGCAGTTCTTC. Its translation: CASSHGRGLSYNEQFF.

V and J are TRBV14 and TRBJ2-3; 7 nucleotides agree with TRBD1. CDR1 is SGHDN and CDR2 is FVKESK in the germline V gene. This CDR3 is 19 amino acids long. J was trimmed by 1 base and V by 0 bases; bases with no gene match: 13. CDR3 residues: CASSQETLTETGGTDTQYF. DNA of the CDR3: TGTGCCAGCAGCCAAGAGACCCTAACCGAAACAGGGGGCACAGATACGCAGTATTTT.

V usage is TRBV6-5 and J usage is TRBJ2-3, with 8 bases aligning to TRBD1. Germline V gives CDR1 MNHEY, CDR2 SVGAGI. The CDR3 contains 13 residues. Unmatched junction bases numbered 3, after V lost 6 bases and J lost 4 bases. This CDR3 is CASSGQGPDTQYF. The DNA for the CDR3 is TGTGCCAGCAGCGGACAGGGACCAGATACGCAGTATTTT.

This clone was found a few times. The CDR3 here is CAWSVSPHNSPLHF. In DNA form, the CDR3 reads TGTGCCTGGAGTGTATCTCCTCATAATTCACCCCTCCACTTT. The rearrangement joins TRBV30 to TRBJ1-6; D is uncertain. The CDR3 totals 14 residues. The germline V gene encodes CDR1 GTSNPN and CDR2 SVGIG (reference sequence). V was pared by 0 bases and J by 5 bases, with 8 bases between.

This clone was seen a single time. The rearrangement uses TRBV7-2 and TRBJ2-3, with 9 positions matching TRBD2. Germline values: CDR1 SGHTA, CDR2 FQGNSA. The CDR3 covers 16 residues. V trimming: 0 bases; J trimming: 6 bases; junction bases outside the gene matches: 7. This CDR3 is CASSLAGSGSVDTQYF. In nucleotides, the CDR3 is TGTGCCAGCAGCTTAGCGGGTAGCGGGAGTGTGGATACGCAGTATTTT.

The V call is TRBV18, the J call TRBJ2-1, with D possibly matching TRBD2 (6 bases). Trimming left V 4 bases short and J 9 bases short, with 13 bases between. CDR1 is KGHSH, CDR2 LQKENI, per germline. The CDR3 covers 13 residues. The CDR3 region has the DNA TGTGCCAGCTCACTTACTAGCTACCCTGAGCAGTTCTTC. Residues: CASSLTSYPEQFF. Complete variable domain (other parts from reference TRBV18 and TRBJ2-1): NAGVMQNPRHLVRRRGQEARLRCSPMKGHSHVYWYRQLPEEGLKFMVYLQKENIIDESGMPKERFSAEFPKEGPSILRIQQVVRGDSAAYFCASSLTSYPEQFFGPGTRLTVL.

This chain links TRBV27 with TRBJ2-7; TRBD2 matches at 12 bases. CDR1 and CDR2 (germline): MNHEY, SMNVEV (reference sequence). The ends lost 4 bases at V and 6 bases at J; junction bases unmatched: 10. The CDR3 has 16 amino acids. This chain's CDR3 is CASSSVLAGGVSEQYV. CDR3 in DNA: TGTGCCAGCAGTTCCGTACTAGCGGGAGGAGTTTCCGAGCAGTACGTC.

The V and J genes are TRBV9 and TRBJ2-1, with 10 bases lining up with TRBD2. The CDR3 covers 15 residues. The ends lost 0 bases at V and 4 bases at J; junction bases unmatched: 1. Germline V gene data show CDR1 as SGDLS and CDR2 as YYNGEE. The CDR3: CASSVGAGGYNEQFF. Here the CDR3 DNA reads TGTGCCAGCAGCGTAGGAGCGGGAGGGTACAATGAGCAGTTCTTC.